This record covers a single T cell receptor (beta chain). The target antigen is unknown. The CDR3 spans 15 residues. Trimming removed 5 bases from V and 6 bases from J; junction bases left unmatched: 11. Germline CDR1 MDHEN, CDR2 SYDVKM. The sample originates from a study of cytomegalovirus exposure and HLA in healthy donors. Study-level results: TCR beta V segments were, for the most part, productive about 87% or about 30% of the time in an earlier analysis. Among immune exposure information, only CMV serostatus was available.

Although they were nominally healthy when sampled, donors likely had unrecorded immune exposures. Primers included in the PCR were 60 Vbeta and 13 Jbeta primers. Libraries were prepared by immunoSEQ multiplex PCR; TCRdb keeps only in-frame clonotypes and omits some of them. This sample has over 90,000 clones; roughly two thirds occur once, and the top ten carry about 15%. The sample comprised PBMCs. The rearrangement links TRBV28 to TRBJ1-2, with 8 bases fitting TRBD1. This receptor was identified in a woman aged 50 to 65 in good health and CMV-seropositive. The CDR3 coding sequence is TGTGCCAGCAGTCCTTGGACAGGGAGGGCGAATGGCTACACCTTC. Translation gives CASSPWTGRANGYTF.